The TCR beta chain under discussion was sequenced for a study of beta chain features in type 1 diabetes. Expressed TCRB transcripts were sequenced after all isolated RNA was converted to cDNA. It was found that naive, central memory and regulatory T cell samples averaged approximately 3.5 million reads. Profiled with immunoSEQ multiplex PCR; TCRdb holds only in-frame clones, not every one. The data contain 130,000 to 150,000 clones, more than 10% of them singletons. Study results and limitations: Patients with Type 1 diabetes showed moderately but significantly shorter TCRB CDR3s in all four CD4+ subsets.

Of note for this clone: The antigen is undetermined.

The CDR3 length is 15 residues. V lost 6 bases and J 4 bases, leaving 16 bases between the germline ends. From germline, CDR1 is SNHLY and CDR2 FYNNEI. On average, the one heparinised blood draw given by each donor was around 110 mL. The specimen was central memory CD4+ T cells from blood. This receptor was identified in a man aged 18 to 29 with type 1 diabetes. The V call is TRBV2, the J call TRBJ1-3; D gene uncertain. CDR3 in DNA: TGTGCCAGCAGCCAACCGGGCACTGGGGGAAACACCATATATTTT. Translation: CASSQPGTGGNTIYF.